Each of the 23 T cell receptor beta chains below was sequenced from the same sample in a study of long-term antiretroviral therapy in people with HIV (dated by TCRdb to the early 2020s). The immunoSEQ hsTCRB v3.0 assay was used at survey level resolution to sequence the TRB variable region. TCRdb retrieved this table from immuneACCESS and kept in-frame rearrangements only. Not all clones are present; in checked studies, unresolved V genes account for under half, and no reason is known for the remainder. The sample records 20,000 to 25,000 clones, over 75% of which are singletons. The ten top clones hold around 3% of the sample. Sequencing was performed on unsorted PBMCs, taken 2.6 years after starting antiretroviral therapy. These receptor sequences come from a woman aged 45-60 years with HIV.

This chain's CDR3 is CASSPSTGAYEQYF. The CDR3 nucleotides are TGTGCCAGCAGCCCATCTACTGGAGCCTACGAGCAGTACTTC. The rearrangement joins TRBV7-9 to TRBJ2-7; D ambiguous. V was shortened by 5 bases and J by 2 bases, with 13 bases between the two germline ends. This CDR3 has 14 amino acids. Germline-derived CDR1 and CDR2 are SEHNR and FQNEAQ (reference sequence).

The chain is built from TRBV5-1 and TRBJ1-2; no clear D. This CDR3 region has 15 residues. CDR1 and CDR2 from the germline V gene are SGHRS and YFSETQ. Trimming left V 3 bases short and J 4 bases short, with 16 bases between. The CDR3 loop reads CASSSGSSNLYGYTF. The CDR3 DNA reads TGCGCCAGCAGCTCCGGTAGCAGTAACCTCTATGGCTACACCTTC.

The chain combines TRBV6-5 with TRBJ1-2, with D tentatively TRBD1 (6 bases). The V gene's germline CDR1 is MNHEY and CDR2 SVGAGI. This CDR3 has 16 residues. The V and J ends lost 0 bases and 2 bases respectively, with 13 bases between them. This chain's CDR3 is CASSYSGDIGNYGYTF. As DNA, the CDR3 is TGTGCCAGCAGTTACTCTGGGGACATCGGGAACTATGGCTACACCTTC.

The chain couples TRBV5-1 to TRBJ2-1; 9 bases are a match to TRBD1. The V gene end was trimmed by 4 bases and the J gene end by 2 bases; junction bases not matched to a gene: 4. The length of the CDR3 is 15 residues. Germline CDR1 and CDR2: SGHRS and YFSETQ. CDR3 DNA sequence: TGCGCCAGCAGCAGCGGACAGGGGCCCTACAATGAGCAGTTCTTC. It encodes CASSSGQGPYNEQFF. The variable domain in full, completed from reference TRBV5-1 and TRBJ2-1, reads KAGVTQTPRYLIKTRGQQVTLSCSPISGHRSVSWYQQTPGQGLQFLFEYFSETQRNKGNFPGRFSGRQFSNSRSEMNVSTLELGDSALYLCASSSGQGPYNEQFFGPGTRLTVL.

This chain connects TRBV5-5 to TRBJ2-5; the match to TRBD2 covers 9 bases. There are 13 residues in the CDR3. Germline V gene lookup returns CDR1 SGHKS and CDR2 YYEKEE (reference sequence). V was pared by 4 bases and J by 11 bases, with 9 bases of the junction left unmatched. CDR3 protein: CASSGGTSLVQYF. CDR3 DNA sequence: TGTGCCAGCAGCGGCGGGACTAGCCTTGTTCAGTACTTC.

The CDR3 region has the DNA TGTGCCAGCAGTGTGGCCAGGGGAGTCGGCACTGAAGCTTTCTTT. The encoded protein is CASSVARGVGTEAFF. The chain joins TRBV6-1 to TRBJ1-1; TRBD1 is a possible D gene (6 bases). The germline V gene encodes CDR1 MNHNS and CDR2 SASEGT. The V gene lost 4 bases and the J gene lost 4 bases, with 16 bases spanning the gap. The CDR3 loop spans 15 amino acids.

DNA for the CDR3: TGTGCCAGCAGTTACGCAGGTGGCTACACCTTC. Protein product: CASSYAGGYTF. The chain has TRBV6-5 and TRBJ1-2; D gene unclear. Trimming took 2 bases from V and 7 from J, leaving 5 bases between them. The CDR3 totals 11 residues. The germline V gene has CDR1 MNHEY and CDR2 SVGAGI.

The chain employs TRBV5-1 and TRBJ2-5, with 7 bases fitting TRBD2. The CDR3 runs to 14 residues. The V gene end was trimmed by 4 bases and the J gene end by 1 base; junction bases not matched to a gene: 4. Germline V CDR1 and CDR2: SGHRS, YFSETQ. CDR3 sequence reads: CASSLLAVQETQYF. Written as DNA, the CDR3 is TGCGCCAGCAGCCTCCTAGCGGTCCAAGAGACCCAGTACTTC.

V is TRBV2 and J is TRBJ2-2; D could derive from TRBD1 or TRBD2 (6 bases each). Trimming cost V 2 bases and J 7 bases, with 14 bases left between them. The CDR3 is 15 residues long. Germline CDR1 and CDR2: SNHLY and FYNNEI. CDR3 sequence reads: CASSEIWGAGGELFF. In DNA, the CDR3 is TGTGCCAGCAGTGAAATATGGGGGGCCGGCGGGGAGCTGTTTTTT. The variable domain in full, completed from reference TRBV2 and TRBJ2-2, reads EPEVTQTPSHQVTQMGQEVILRCVPISNHLYFYWYRQILGQKVEFLVSFYNNEISEKSEIFDDQFSVERPDGSNFTLKIRSTKLEDSAMYFCASSEIWGAGGELFFGEGSRLTVL.

The chain combines TRBV7-9 with TRBJ2-7; no firm D call. In germline, CDR1 is SEHNR, CDR2 FQNEAQ (reference sequence). The CDR3 has 11 amino acids. Between the trimmed V and J ends, which lost 9 bases and 7 bases, there was a span of 13 bases. The CDR3: CASRTGLEQYF. The DNA of the CDR3 is TGTGCCAGTCGCACCGGGTTGGAGCAGTACTTC.

The chain employs TRBV27 and TRBJ1-2; D uncertain. CDR3 length equals 15 residues. V lost 0 bases to trimming and J lost 2 bases, with 10 bases between them. The germline V gene has CDR1 MNHEY and CDR2 SMNVEV (reference sequence). The CDR3 sequence is CASSLSIAPNYGYTF. The DNA for the CDR3 is TGTGCCAGCAGTTTATCGATCGCACCAAACTATGGCTACACCTTC.

The chain joins TRBV28 to TRBJ1-2; TRBD1 matches 8 bases. With 6 bases clipped from V and 4 bases from J, the junction kept 7 bases outside the gene matches. The CDR3 consists of 14 residues. Germline CDR1 reads MDHEN; CDR2 reads SYDVKM. CDR3 amino acids: CASRTGTGVYGYTF. As DNA, the CDR3 is TGTGCCAGCAGAACCGGGACAGGTGTCTATGGCTACACCTTC.

This sequence joins TRBV7-3 and TRBJ2-2; D gene uncertain. The CDR3 runs 12 residues. Germline V CDR1 and CDR2: SGHTA, FQGTGA. Trimming removed 3 bases from V and 7 bases from J, with 6 bases in between. The CDR3 DNA reads as TGTGCCAGCAGCTTGTACAGCGGGGAGCTGTTTTTT. Encoded protein: CASSLYSGELFF. The full variable domain, its missing parts supplied by reference TRBV7-3 and TRBJ2-2, is GAGVSQTPSNKVTEKGKYVELRCDPISGHTALYWYRQSLGQGPEFLIYFQGTGAADDSGLPNDRFFAVRPEGSVSTLKIQRTERGDSAVYLCASSLYSGELFFGEGSRLTVL.

The V and J genes are TRBV5-5 and TRBJ2-5, with D perhaps matching TRBD1 or TRBD2 (5 bases each). Germline V gene lookup returns CDR1 SGHKS and CDR2 YYEKEE (reference sequence). The CDR3 is 17 residues long. V was pared by 4 bases and J by 5 bases, with 24 bases between. In DNA, the CDR3 is TGTGCCAGCAGCGGATATCCTCAACCGGGGCGCAGGGAGACCCAGTACTTC. It is translated as CASSGYPQPGRRETQYF.

V is TRBV7-2 and J is TRBJ2-7; TRBD1 or TRBD2 may be the D gene (5 bases each). Looked up from germline, CDR1 is SGHTA and CDR2 is FQGNSA. This CDR3 comprises 15 residues. Trimming shortened V by 5 bases and J by 0 bases, and 14 bases separated the two germline ends. The CDR3: CASSASGPSSYEQYF. In nucleotides, the CDR3 is TGTGCCAGCAGCGCATCGGGGCCGAGCTCCTACGAGCAGTACTTC.

This chain uses TRBV18 with TRBJ1-2; D gene ambiguous. Germline lookup yields CDR1 KGHSH and CDR2 LQKENI. V was cut by 4 bases and J by 0 bases, with 18 bases left in between. The CDR3 covers 17 residues. In DNA, the CDR3 is TGTGCCAGCTCACTCCTTTCCGGGTTTCAAGCTAACTATGGCTACACCTTC. This encodes CASSLLSGFQANYGYTF. Supplemented by reference TRBV18 and TRBJ1-2, the full variable domain reads NAGVMQNPRHLVRRRGQEARLRCSPMKGHSHVYWYRQLPEEGLKFMVYLQKENIIDESGMPKERFSAEFPKEGPSILRIQQVVRGDSAAYFCASSLLSGFQANYGYTFGSGTRLTVV.

This chain uses TRBV18 with TRBJ2-7; the D gene is possibly TRBD2 (5 bases). The CDR3 is made up of 13 amino acids. The V gene's germline CDR1 is KGHSH and CDR2 LQKENI. The V and J ends lost 5 bases and 3 bases respectively, with 11 bases between them. CDR3 DNA sequence: TGTGCCAGCTCATCTGGACTTTTCTACGAGCAGTACTTC. Protein: CASSSGLFYEQYF.

V gene TRBV11-1 combines with J gene TRBJ2-5; D is perhaps TRBD1 (6 bases). The CDR3 loop spans 14 amino acids. V lost 5 bases and J lost 5, with 15 bases in between. Germline CDR1 and CDR2: SGHAT and FQDESV (reference sequence). As DNA, the CDR3 is TGTGCCAGCAGCCCAGGGGCTCGGTGGGAGACCCAGTACTTC. Amino acids: CASSPGARWETQYF.

The J gene is TRBJ1-1, the V gene TRBV7-6; D is uncertain. Germline loops: CDR1 SGHVS, CDR2 FNYEAQ. CDR3 length: 12 residues. The germline V and J ends were trimmed by 8 bases and 4 bases, with 11 bases remaining between them. CDR3 loop: CASLSVGTEAFF. CDR3 nucleotides: TGTGCCAGCCTCTCTGTGGGCACTGAAGCTTTCTTT.

CDR3 nucleotide sequence: TGCGCCAGCAGCTTCGGCCAGGGGAGGGGGGAGCAGTACTTC. It codes for CASSFGQGRGEQYF. V usage is TRBV5-1 and J usage is TRBJ2-7; D may be TRBD2 (7 bases). V was pared by 2 bases and J by 7 bases, with 16 bases between. The CDR3 is 14 residues long. The germline V gene has CDR1 SGHRS and CDR2 YFSETQ.

J is TRBJ2-7 and V is TRBV5-6; maybe TRBD1 (6 bases). The CDR3 covers 15 residues. V was cut by 5 bases and J by 5 bases, with 20 bases left in between. Germline V gene sequence: CDR1 SGHDT, CDR2 YYEEEE. CDR3 loop: CASRPVTGPIHEQYF. For the CDR3, the DNA is TGTGCCAGCAGACCCGTTACAGGGCCCATCCACGAGCAGTACTTC.

This clone was observed a handful of times. The chain links TRBV19 to TRBJ1-3; D call uncertain. Trimming took off 7 bases at V and 0 bases at J, with 13 bases between the two ends. This CDR3 comprises 15 residues. Germline lookup yields CDR1 LNHDA and CDR2 SQIVND (reference sequence). DNA for the CDR3: TGTGCCAGTACCTCGGACCCGAGCTCTGGAAACACCATATATTTT. It encodes CASTSDPSSGNTIYF.

This chain joins TRBV28 and TRBJ1-2; unclear D gene. This CDR3 comprises 15 residues. The ends were cut back, 7 bases at V and 4 bases at J, with 19 bases in the middle. CDR1 is MDHEN, CDR2 SYDVKM, per germline. The CDR3 protein is CASTWAQGRIYGYTF. The CDR3 DNA reads as TGTGCCAGCACCTGGGCCCAAGGTCGGATCTATGGCTACACCTTC.